The T cell receptor beta chain under discussion was sequenced for a study of post-analysis software for immune sequencing data. Study at large: Secondary progressive, relapsing-remitting and progressive-relapsing multiple sclerosis were among the included disease courses. Findings and limits, study-wide: TRBV segments more frequent in patients than in controls numbered several and included TRBV5-6, TRBV5-1 and TRBV20-1. Samples made in the same batch grouped tightly together by F measure.

Notes on this clonotype: Its antigen is unknown.

V lost 2 bases to trimming and J lost 5 bases, with 6 bases between them. The CDR3 totals 11 residues. The germline CDR1 and CDR2 sequences are DFQATT and SNEGSKA (reference sequence). The TCR beta cDNA libraries carried unique molecular identifiers. Between about 1 and 11 million T cells gave rise to 500,000 to 600,000 cDNA molecules. TCRdb fed the PCR reads into MiXCR, producing one record per CDR3 protein. The profile shows hundreds of thousands of distinct CDR3 sequences, more than 50% of them singletons. The sequenced sample consisted of blood. This chain connects TRBV20-1 to TRBJ1-2; no definite D call. This receptor was taken from a girl aged 2 to 9 with multiple sclerosis. Here the CDR3 DNA reads TGCAGTGCTAGAAGGCAATATGGCTACACCTTC. Translating it yields CSARRQYGYTF.